These T cell receptor beta chains were read from a single sample in a study of blood T cell repertoires in COVID-19. The table came from immunoSEQ multiplex PCR; TCRdb's copy has only in-frame clones and leaves some out. Here the sample spans roughly 18,000 clones, approximately 90% being singletons. Sequencing was performed on peripheral blood. These receptors all stem from a man in his forties or fifties with active COVID-19. CDR3s include the opening cysteine and the closing phenylalanine or tryptophan. D genes are given only for firm matches. Clone size is not always given. Where it is, it says once, few, many or a class for expanded clones.

cdr3_length,clone_size,d_call,v_call,j_call,cdr3_aa
16,-,TRBD1,TRBV15,TRBJ2-2,CATSRPRGQDTGELFF
16,-,TRBD2,TRBV7-2,TRBJ2-7,CASSSTLAGGRYEQYF
9,-,-,TRBV7-9,TRBJ2-3,CASSPRGYF
14,-,-,TRBV19,TRBJ2-7,CASSILLGGDEQYF
15,once,-,TRBV11-2,TRBJ2-5,CASSFISGPEETQYF
16,-,-,TRBV7-9,TRBJ1-5,CASSYNPGGFNQPQHF
13,-,-,TRBV29-1,TRBJ2-1,CSVDPLAGFGEFF
16,-,TRBD1,TRBV5-1,TRBJ2-3,CASSYSLGQVTDTQYF
14,-,-,TRBV30,TRBJ2-1,CAWISETSYNEQFF
14,-,TRBD1,TRBV27,TRBJ1-3,CAAGTGLSGNTIYF
17,-,TRBD2,TRBV7-2,TRBJ2-7,CASSKRLAGASSYEQYF
17,once,-,TRBV7-9,TRBJ2-1,CASSLAPMRVSHNEQFF
15,once,-,TRBV10-2,TRBJ1-2,CASSDRRGLSYGYTF
16,-,TRBD2,TRBV18,TRBJ2-5,CASSRDAGGTQETQYF
15,-,TRBD1,TRBV5-8,TRBJ1-6,CASSLGQGTVSPLHF
15,-,TRBD1,TRBV7-9,TRBJ1-2,CASSLLGQGNYGYTF
14,once,-,TRBV27,TRBJ2-2,CASSFGFGTGELFF
14,once,TRBD1,TRBV10-2,TRBJ1-6,CASTGQDHNSPLHF
16,-,-,TRBV5-1,TRBJ1-6,CASSLGSGSYNSPLHF
15,-,TRBD2,TRBV19,TRBJ2-5,CASSITGGTRETQYF
16,-,TRBD1,TRBV27,-,CASSITPGTATYEQYF
15,-,-,TRBV4-1,TRBJ1-5,CASSPRQYSNQPQHF
16,-,TRBD2,TRBV3-1/TRBV3-2,TRBJ2-3,CASSQRTSGSTDTQYF
16,-,-,TRBV3-1/TRBV3-2,TRBJ1-5,CATQGGGRSLHQPQHF
16,-,TRBD2,TRBV9,TRBJ2-1,CASSLRSGLADNEQFF
14,-,TRBD1,TRBV10-3,TRBJ1-3,CAIKVGQRRNTIYF
20,-,TRBD2,TRBV5-4,TRBJ2-1,CASSLGAGTSGHPGYNEQFF
10,-,-,TRBV30,TRBJ1-4,CAWSGEKLFF
14,-,TRBD1,TRBV5-1,TRBJ1-2,CASSTGQGARGYTF
14,-,TRBD2,TRBV30,TRBJ2-7,CAWTTGTSGYEQYF
14,-,TRBD2,TRBV19,TRBJ2-3,CASKTREATDTQYF
14,-,TRBD1,TRBV7-3,TRBJ2-5,CASSRDRGQETQYF
16,-,TRBD2,TRBV4-2,TRBJ2-1,CASSQDLLAGTNEQFF
14,few,-,TRBV6-2/TRBV6-3,TRBJ1-5,CASSKDSGFQPQHF
14,-,TRBD1,TRBV10-3,TRBJ2-2,CAISRDSLTGELFF
16,-,TRBD2,TRBV5-1,TRBJ2-5,CASSLSTSGSGETQYF
12,-,-,TRBV30,TRBJ1-4,CAYAGAREKLFF
14,-,-,TRBV30,TRBJ2-7,CAWSSIAGFYEQYF
14,-,TRBD1,TRBV30,TRBJ2-3,CAWTEGQVADTQYF
16,once,TRBD2,TRBV12-5,TRBJ2-3,CASGPGLAASTDTQYF
15,-,-,TRBV7-9,TRBJ1-2,CASSLGTGTNYGYTF
14,-,TRBD2,TRBV24-1,TRBJ2-1,CATSDVSGSNEQFF
13,-,-,TRBV30,TRBJ1-1,CAYYRDVVTEAFF
16,-,-,TRBV4-3,TRBJ1-1,CASSQDSTGIGTEAFF
13,-,-,TRBV7-2,TRBJ2-7,CASSTGSPYEQYF
14,-,TRBD1,TRBV30,TRBJ2-1,CAWSTGQGINEQFF
14,-,TRBD1,TRBV19,TRBJ1-4,CASSSTGGQEKLFF
13,-,-,TRBV6-5,TRBJ1-1,CASSYAAGLEAFF
14,-,TRBD1,TRBV2,TRBJ2-2,CASRDRVGTGELFF
17,-,TRBD1,TRBV9,TRBJ1-4,CASSLRGQGGTNEKLFF
11,-,-,TRBV12-3/TRBV12-4,TRBJ2-7,CASSGRGEQYF
14,once,-,TRBV24-1,TRBJ1-6,CATNVGQPNSPLHF
14,medium-sized,TRBD1,TRBV6-5,TRBJ1-1,CASRADRGPSEAFF
15,medium-sized,-,TRBV13,TRBJ2-7,CASSFRRGGDYEQYF